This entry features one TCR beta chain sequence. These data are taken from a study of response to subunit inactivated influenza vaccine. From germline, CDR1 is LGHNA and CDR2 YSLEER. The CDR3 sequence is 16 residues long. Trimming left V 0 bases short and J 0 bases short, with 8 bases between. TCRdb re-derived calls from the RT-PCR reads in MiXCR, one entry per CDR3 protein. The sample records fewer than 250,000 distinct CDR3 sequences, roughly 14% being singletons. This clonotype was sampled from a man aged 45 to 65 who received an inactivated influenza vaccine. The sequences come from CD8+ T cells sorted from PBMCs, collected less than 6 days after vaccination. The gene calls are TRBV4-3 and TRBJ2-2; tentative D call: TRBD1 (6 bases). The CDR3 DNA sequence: TGCGCCAGCAGCCAAGAGGACAGCGCGAACACCGGGGAGCTGTTTTTT. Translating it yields CASSQEDSANTGELFF.